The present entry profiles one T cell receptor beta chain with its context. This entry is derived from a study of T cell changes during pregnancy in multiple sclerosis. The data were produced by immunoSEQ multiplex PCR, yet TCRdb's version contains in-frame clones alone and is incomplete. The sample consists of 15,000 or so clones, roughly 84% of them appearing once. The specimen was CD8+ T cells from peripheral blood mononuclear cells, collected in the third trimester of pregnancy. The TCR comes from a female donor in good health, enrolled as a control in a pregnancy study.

CDR3 bases: TGTGCCAGCAGCCGACAGGGAGCTTTCTTT. As protein: CASSRQGAFF. The chain has TRBV13 and TRBJ1-1; TRBD1 aligns across 7 bases. Germline CDR1 PRHDT, CDR2 FYEKMQ (reference sequence). The CDR3 is 10 residues long. The ends lost 5 bases at V and 10 bases at J; junction bases unmatched: 1. The variable domain in full, completed from reference TRBV13 and TRBJ1-1, reads AAGVIQSPRHLIKEKRETATLKCYPIPRHDTVYWYQQGPGQDPQFLISFYEKMQSDKGSIPDRFSAQQFSDYHSELNMSSLELGDSALYFCASSRQGAFFGQGTRLTVV.